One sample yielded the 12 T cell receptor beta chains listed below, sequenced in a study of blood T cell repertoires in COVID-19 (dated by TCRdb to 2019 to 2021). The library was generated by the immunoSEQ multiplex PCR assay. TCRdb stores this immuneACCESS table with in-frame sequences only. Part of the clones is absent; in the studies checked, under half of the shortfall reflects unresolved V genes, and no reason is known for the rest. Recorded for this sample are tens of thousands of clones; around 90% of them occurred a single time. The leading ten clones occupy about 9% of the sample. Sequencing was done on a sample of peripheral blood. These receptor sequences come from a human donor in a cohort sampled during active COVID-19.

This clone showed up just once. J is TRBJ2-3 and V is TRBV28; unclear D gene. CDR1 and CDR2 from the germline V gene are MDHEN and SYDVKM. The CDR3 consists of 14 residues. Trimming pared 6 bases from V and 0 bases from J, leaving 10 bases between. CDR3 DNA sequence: TGTGCCAGCAGCCCCACGAGGAGCACAGATACGCAGTATTTT. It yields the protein CASSPTRSTDTQYF.

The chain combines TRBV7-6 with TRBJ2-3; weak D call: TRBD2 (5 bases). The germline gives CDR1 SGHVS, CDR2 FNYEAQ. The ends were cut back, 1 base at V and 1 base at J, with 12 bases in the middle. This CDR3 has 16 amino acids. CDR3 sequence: CASSLVPERRTDTQYF. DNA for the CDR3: TGTGCCAGCAGCTTAGTACCCGAGCGGCGCACAGATACGCAGTATTTT.

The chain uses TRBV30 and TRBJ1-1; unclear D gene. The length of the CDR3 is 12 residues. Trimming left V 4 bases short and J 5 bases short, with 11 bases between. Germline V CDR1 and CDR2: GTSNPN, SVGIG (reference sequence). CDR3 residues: CAWIGGITEAFF. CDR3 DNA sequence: TGTGCCTGGATAGGAGGGATTACTGAAGCTTTCTTT.

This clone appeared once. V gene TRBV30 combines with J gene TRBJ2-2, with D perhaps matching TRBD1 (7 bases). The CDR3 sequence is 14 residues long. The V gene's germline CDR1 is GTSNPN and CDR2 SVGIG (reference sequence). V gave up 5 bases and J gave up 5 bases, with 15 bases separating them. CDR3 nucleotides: TGTGCCTGGCGTACCGCAGGGGGGACCGGGGAGCTGTTTTTT. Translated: CAWRTAGGTGELFF.

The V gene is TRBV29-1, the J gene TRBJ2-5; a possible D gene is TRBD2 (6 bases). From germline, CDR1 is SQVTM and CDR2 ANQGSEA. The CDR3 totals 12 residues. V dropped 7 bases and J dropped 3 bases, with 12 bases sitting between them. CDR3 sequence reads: CSAGGQEETQYF. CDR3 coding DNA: TGCAGCGCCGGAGGGCAGGAAGAGACCCAGTACTTC.

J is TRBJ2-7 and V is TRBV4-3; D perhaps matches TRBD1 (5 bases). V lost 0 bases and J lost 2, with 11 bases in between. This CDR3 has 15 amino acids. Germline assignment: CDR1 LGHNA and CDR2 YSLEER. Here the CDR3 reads CASSQDRGEPYEQYF. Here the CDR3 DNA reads TGCGCCAGCAGCCAAGATAGGGGCGAGCCCTACGAGCAGTACTTC.

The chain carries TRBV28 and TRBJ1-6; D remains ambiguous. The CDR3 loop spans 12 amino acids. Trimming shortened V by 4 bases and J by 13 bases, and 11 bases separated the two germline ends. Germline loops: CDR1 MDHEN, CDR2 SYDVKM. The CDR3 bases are TGTGCCAGCAGTTCCGGTGATTTTCCCCTCCACTTT. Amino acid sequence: CASSSGDFPLHF. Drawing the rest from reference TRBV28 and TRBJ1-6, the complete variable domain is DVKVTQSSRYLVKRTGEKVFLECVQDMDHENMFWYRQDPGLGLRLIYFSYDVKMKEKGDIPEGYSVSREKKERFSLILESASTNQTSMYLCASSSGDFPLHFGNGTRLTVT.

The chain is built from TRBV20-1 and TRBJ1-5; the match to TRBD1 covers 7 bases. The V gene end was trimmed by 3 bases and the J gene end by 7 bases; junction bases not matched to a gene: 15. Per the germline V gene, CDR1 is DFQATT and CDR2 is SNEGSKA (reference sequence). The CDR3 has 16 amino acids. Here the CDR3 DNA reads TGCAGTGCTAGTGGGGCCGTCGCAGGGGGAGGCCAGCCCCAGCATTTT. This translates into CSASGAVAGGGQPQHF.

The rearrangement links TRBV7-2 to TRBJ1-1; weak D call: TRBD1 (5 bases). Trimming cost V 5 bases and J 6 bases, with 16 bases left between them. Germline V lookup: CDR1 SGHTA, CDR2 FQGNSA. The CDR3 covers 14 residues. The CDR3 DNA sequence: TGTGCCAGCAGCCCTCGGACATTAGGACCTGAAGCTTTCTTT. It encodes CASSPRTLGPEAFF.

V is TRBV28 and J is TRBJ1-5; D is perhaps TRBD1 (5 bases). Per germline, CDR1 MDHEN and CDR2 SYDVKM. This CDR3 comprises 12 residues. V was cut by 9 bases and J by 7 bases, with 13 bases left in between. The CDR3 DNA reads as TGTGCCAGTGCGGGGCGAAGCCAGCCCCAGCATTTT. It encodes CASAGRSQPQHF.

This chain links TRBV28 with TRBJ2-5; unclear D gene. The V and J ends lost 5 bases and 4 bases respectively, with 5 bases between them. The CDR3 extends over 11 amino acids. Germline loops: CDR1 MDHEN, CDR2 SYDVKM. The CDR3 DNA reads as TGTGCCAGCAGTCTTTTAGAGACCCAGTACTTC. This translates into CASSLLETQYF.

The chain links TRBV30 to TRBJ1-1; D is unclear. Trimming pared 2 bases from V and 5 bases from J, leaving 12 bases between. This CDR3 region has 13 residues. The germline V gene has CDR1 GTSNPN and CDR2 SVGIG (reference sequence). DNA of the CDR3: TGTGCCTGGAGTTCCCAGGTTGGGACTGAAGCTTTCTTT. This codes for CAWSSQVGTEAFF. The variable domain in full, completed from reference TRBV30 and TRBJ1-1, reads SQTIHQWPATLVQPVGSPLSLECTVEGTSNPNLYWYRQAAGRGLQLLFYSVGIGQISSEVPQNLSASRPQDRQFILSSKKLLLSDSGFYLCAWSSQVGTEAFFGQGTRLTVV.